This TCR beta chain was recovered during a study of T cell responses to AZD1222 COVID-19 vaccine (dated by TCRdb to about 2021). Regarding the research as a whole: TCR sequencing covered roughly 230 trial participants: 200 to 220 given two doses of AZD1222 and 26 given two doses of MenACWY control vaccine. Trial participants were enrolled by age into 18-55, 56-69 and 70-plus year subgroups, with around 150, 28 and 57 TCR-sequenced participants respectively.

As to this clone: This receptor's antigen is unknown. The sample holds no much larger clone one base away, and base qualities are not on file.

The CDR3 regions of human TCRbeta chains were analyzed by immunosequencing. Per the original workflow: Repertoire TCRs were matched against a reference library of SARS-CoV-2-specific TCRs generated with the MIRA antigen-specificity platform. Breadth meant the fraction of unique TCRs that were SARS-CoV-2-associated, whereas depth meant the fraction of total T cells that were SARS-CoV-2-associated. Using the MIRA data, every spike-specific TCR was mapped to the spike region that the TCR reacted to and assigned to either a CD4 or a CD8 class. Log10-transformed breadth and depth values were compared by one-way ANOVA with Sidak's multiple comparisons tests. In its TCRdb copy, this immuneACCESS table keeps in-frame sequences only and misses some clones. Where compared with another copy, unresolved V genes explain less than half of these, and the others have no known cause. Clone size and V and J calls were adopted from that table, with D and trimming inferred from the DNA. Present in this sample are about 120,000 clones, 70% to 90% of which were seen just once. Roughly 3.9% of the sample is taken by the ten largest.

On the study overall, not on this receptor specifically: Participants were mostly white British and included more females than males, and it was suggested by the authors that clonal diversity may have been underestimated. CD4 TCRs associated with the vaccine covered the entire spike protein, and the dominant responses were in regions 160-218 and 743-854. Spike-specific TCR breadth and depth rose significantly after two AZD1222 doses compared with day 0 and with MenACWY recipients. Because no samples from the day 14 peak response were available, repertoires could be characterized only after the peak T cell response. Nearly half of unique spike-specific TCRs reportedly recognized epitopes outside regions mutated in the B.1.351 and B.1.1.7 variants. Conclusions about previously exposed vaccinees are limited because only a handful of AZD1222 recipients were SARS-CoV-2 seropositive at baseline. The 56-69-year group was small, and its depth increase did not reach significance, likely because of low power.

The germline ends are 12 bases apart after V is trimmed by 6 bases and J by 0 bases. The germline V gene (reference sequence) gives CDR1 as SGHNT and CDR2 as YYREEE. The CDR3 numbers 15 residues from cysteine through phenylalanine. The DNA shown is the 45-base CDR3, in frame from base 1. The label giving this sample's time point can be read as: baseline before first vaccination. This specimen's treatment or condition label, per the study, means: meningococcal conjugate vaccine given as trial control. Vaccinee samples came from UK trials COV001 and COV002, including a single-blind randomized controlled phase 2/3 trial of AZD1222 (ChAdOx1 nCoV-19) in healthy adults. Trial participant PBMC samples were collected at day 0 and day 28 after the second dose for TCRbeta chain sequencing.

In this chain, TRBV5-4 is recombined with TRBJ2-2; tentative D gene TRBD1, with 6 bases matching. The input for sequencing was peripheral blood, taken on day 0 of MenACWY control vaccination. This receptor was obtained from an adult in good health. The encoded CDR3 is CASTADRTNTGELFF. The nucleotides read TGTGCCAGCACCGCGGACAGAACGAACACCGGGGAGCTGTTTTTT.